The 15 T cell receptor beta chains presented below share a single source sample, sequenced in a study of molecular identifiers for immune sequencing clone quantification. Using its own MiXCR run on the PCR reads, TCRdb lists one record per CDR3 protein. The table includes hundreds of thousands of distinct CDR3 sequences, approximately 24% detected once. Sequencing input: naive CD8+ T cells from blood, with Jurkat cell RNA spiked in. Subset specified: FACS-sorted CD8+CD4-CCR7+CD45RA+ naive T cells. The receptors derive from a human donor in good health. Some libraries in this study had Jurkat cell RNA spiked in.

Concerning this clonotype itself: A much larger clonotype is one base distant, so this may be a read error. The V gene is TRBV12-3 or TRBV12-4, the J gene TRBJ1-6; no reliable D call. The CDR3 loop spans 14 amino acids. CDR3 nucleotide sequence: TGTGCCAACAGTCCGGACGGGCCCCGGGAGGCCCTCCACTTT. Protein sequence: CANSPDGPREALHF.

This clonotype appeared many times. This chain links TRBV28 with TRBJ2-3; 12 bases are shared with TRBD2. The trim removed 6 bases at V and 6 bases at J, leaving 16 bases unmatched. Germline V CDR1 and CDR2: MDHEN, SYDVKM. The CDR3 runs 18 residues. The CDR3 region has the DNA TGTGCCAGCAGAACGGGACTAGCGGGCCTGCCCGGAGCCGATACGCAGTATTTT. As protein: CASRTGLAGLPGADTQYF.

V and J are TRBV9 and TRBJ2-7; a weak D match, TRBD1 (5 bases). Germline CDR1 SGDLS, CDR2 YYNGEE. The CDR3 extends over 15 amino acids. V was shortened by 0 bases and J by 0 bases, with 10 bases between the two germline ends. CDR3 bases: TGTGCCAGCAGCGTAGCAGGGCTGAGCTCCTACGAGCAGTACTTC. Its translation is CASSVAGLSSYEQYF.

This sequence joins TRBV4-2 and TRBJ1-2, with a possible D match to TRBD1 (6 bases). The CDR3 loop spans 15 amino acids. CDR1 is LGHNA, CDR2 YNFKEQ, per germline. The V end was cut by 0 bases, the J end by 2 bases, with 10 bases between. The CDR3 protein is CASSQDRGLNYGYTF. CDR3 sequence (DNA): TGTGCCAGCAGCCAAGACCGGGGGCTAAACTATGGCTACACCTTC.

This clonotype appeared a few times. The rearrangement joins TRBV3-2 to TRBJ2-2; TRBD2 is the table's D call and was not checked against the DNA. TRBV3-2 is a pseudogene locus. The CDR3 runs to 15 residues. The CDR3 DNA is TGTGCCAGCAGCCGGAAGACTAGCGGGGGAGGGGAGCTGTTTTTT. Translation gives CASSRKTSGGGELFF.

This clonotype turned up a few times. The junction differs from germline at one of its ends, possibly a read error. This sequence joins TRBV20-1 and TRBJ2-5, with D unclear. Germline V gene lookup returns CDR1 DFQATT and CDR2 SNEGSKA (reference sequence). The CDR3 sequence is 13 residues long. Written as DNA, the CDR3 is TGCAGTGCTGAGAGAACTATCCAAGAGACCCAGTGCTTC. This sequence encodes CSAERTIQETQCF.

This clonotype turned up a few times. V is TRBV30 and J is TRBJ2-7; D gene uncertain. Deletions cut 3 bases from V and 6 bases from J, with 12 bases between. Per the germline V gene, CDR1 is GTSNPN and CDR2 is SVGIG (reference sequence). This CDR3 contains 12 residues. Here the CDR3 reads CAWRGPLGEQYF. The DNA of the CDR3 is TGTGCCTGGAGAGGCCCCCTTGGCGAGCAGTACTTC.

This clonotype showed up just a few times. The chain is built from TRBV19 and TRBJ2-1; D unresolved. Trimming shortened V by 0 bases and J by 5 bases, and 14 bases separated the two germline ends. The CDR3 totals 16 residues. Germline values: CDR1 LNHDA, CDR2 SQIVND (reference sequence). This CDR3 is CASSIDAIPLDNEQFF. CDR3 in DNA: TGTGCCAGTAGTATAGACGCAATACCACTTGACAATGAGCAGTTCTTC.

The V call is TRBV28, the J call TRBJ2-5; tentative D call: TRBD2 (6 bases). The CDR3 consists of 15 residues. V was cut by 10 bases and J by 2 bases, with 20 bases left in between. Germline V gene data show CDR1 as MDHEN and CDR2 as SYDVKM. The CDR3 protein is CATWGAGNFQETQYF. CDR3 sequence (DNA): TGTGCCACCTGGGGAGCGGGCAACTTTCAAGAGACCCAGTACTTC.

This clonotype was found many times. V and J are TRBV12-3 or TRBV12-4 and TRBJ2-3; the match to TRBD1 covers 10 bases. V lost 6 bases to trimming and J lost 1 base; unmatched junction nucleotides: 4. This CDR3 is built from 15 residues. CDR3 amino acids: CASRGDRGGTDTQYF. The CDR3, as DNA: TGTGCCAGCAGAGGGGACAGGGGAGGCACAGATACGCAGTATTTT.

This clonotype was observed at least ten times. The V call is TRBV6-5, the J call TRBJ2-1, with TRBD1 matching 9 bases. J was trimmed by 9 bases and V by 2 bases; bases with no gene match: 11. The CDR3 consists of 16 residues. Germline CDR1 is MNHEY and CDR2 is SVGAGI. CDR3 sequence: CASSYGGQGPYGEQFF. The CDR3 DNA follows: TGTGCCAGCAGTTACGGGGGACAGGGTCCCTATGGTGAGCAGTTCTTC.

A remark on this clonotype: This clone may be a read error of a much larger clone one base away. V is TRBV5-3 and J is TRBJ2-1; TRBD2 matches 8 bases. TRBV5-3 is annotated as an ORF whose role is uncertain. There are 17 residues in the CDR3. CDR3 region: CVSSPWTSRYSYNEQFF. CDR3 nucleotides: TGTGTCAGCAGCCCCTGGACTAGCAGATACTCCTACAATGAGCAGTTCTTC.

Concerning this clonotype: A read error may be the cause here, since a much bigger clone is one base away. V and J are TRBV5-6 and TRBJ2-7; no clear D gene. With 0 bases removed from V and 0 bases from J, the gap between germline ends came to 16 bases. The CDR3 totals 17 residues. Germline CDR1 is SGHDT and CDR2 is YYEEEE. CDR3 DNA: TGTGCCAGCAGCTTGGATGGACGGTGGCTCCCCTCCTACGAGCAGTACTTC. Translating gives CASSLDGRWLPSYEQYF.

This clonotype has at least ten counts. This sequence joins TRBV20-1 and TRBJ2-7; D is perhaps TRBD2 (5 bases). Germline V gene sequence: CDR1 DFQATT, CDR2 SNEGSKA (reference sequence). This CDR3 region has 13 residues. The germline V and J ends were trimmed by 8 bases and 6 bases, with 20 bases remaining between them. Here the CDR3 reads CSPETDRGFEQYF. As DNA, the CDR3 is TGCAGTCCCGAAACTGACCGGGGATTCGAGCAGTACTTC.

This clonotype was detected only a few times. The CDR3 nucleotides read TGCGCCAGCAGCCAATCCACAGGGACTCGAGAAAAACTGTTTTTT. Translating it yields CASSQSTGTREKLFF. The rearrangement joins TRBV4-3 to TRBJ1-4; TRBD1 might be the D (6 bases). CDR3 length equals 15 residues. In germline, CDR1 is LGHNA, CDR2 YSLEER. The V and J ends lost 2 bases and 8 bases respectively, with 15 bases between them.